This T cell receptor beta chain came from a study of cytomegalovirus exposure and HLA in healthy donors. Looked up from germline, CDR1 is MNHEY and CDR2 is SMNVEV (reference sequence). This CDR3 has 15 residues. The junction had 6 bases not matched to a gene; V was cut back by 5 bases and J by 5 bases. A multiplex PCR was run with 60 Vbeta primers and 13 Jbeta primers. The assay was immunoSEQ multiplex PCR, and TCRdb's table has in-frame clones only and misses some. The profile shows 250,000 to 350,000 clones, 80% of them singletons. The receptor was isolated from a girl aged 2 to 9 in good health and CMV-seronegative. This rearrangement joins TRBV27 to TRBJ2-1; 10 bases are a match to TRBD2. The sample comprised PBMCs. Written as DNA, the CDR3 is TGTGCCAGCAGTGGCCTAGCGGGAGCGAACAATGAGCAGTTCTTC. Protein product: CASSGLAGANNEQFF.